This T cell receptor (beta chain) was captured in a study of blood T cell repertoires in COVID-19. Donors in Cohort 3 counted as recovered after two negative PCRs, clearance, or symptom resolution. Germline V gene data show CDR1 as PRHDT and CDR2 as FYEKMQ (reference sequence). Trimming took off 4 bases at V and 4 bases at J, with 11 bases between the two ends. The CDR3 covers 14 residues. Original processing methods: Reference gene primer amplification gave nucleated cell count estimates. Assay: immunoSEQ multiplex PCR; the TCRdb copy retains only in-frame clones and omits some. V and J calls and clone size follow that table, whereas D and trimming were derived from the DNA. The sample records around 250,000 clones, 80% to 90% being singletons.

The specimen was PBMCs or T cells enriched from blood (not recorded which). The chain employs TRBV13 and TRBJ2-1; D is possibly TRBD2 (6 bases). This TCR was recovered from a woman aged 45-60 years who had recovered from COVID-19. In DNA form, the CDR3 reads TGTGCCAGCAGCTCGGCAGGGAGGTACAATGAGCAGTTCTTC. This encodes CASSSAGRYNEQFF.